The T cell receptor (beta chain) described here comes from a study of post-analysis software for immune sequencing data. General observations from the study: Several TRBV segments were more frequent in patients than controls; TRBV5-6, TRBV5-1 and TRBV20-1 belonged to this group. Multiple sclerosis patients showed significantly lower normalized Chao1 diversity than controls did.

Comment on this clonotype: Its target is unknown.

Every TCR beta cDNA library bore unique molecular identifiers. TCRdb re-called the PCR reads through MiXCR, storing one row per CDR3 protein. In the table there are 400,000 to 500,000 distinct CDR3 sequences, less than 40% of which are singletons. V was cut by 1 base and J by 2 bases, with 11 bases left in between. CDR3 size: 15 residues. Germline CDR1 SGHAT, CDR2 FQNNGV. The receptor was derived from a girl aged 2-15 years with multiple sclerosis. The chain links TRBV11-2 to TRBJ2-5; possible D gene TRBD1, 6 bases. The sample was blood. The CDR3 loop reads CASSLVDRPQETQYF. The CDR3 region has the DNA TGTGCCAGCAGCTTAGTCGACAGGCCTCAAGAGACCCAGTACTTC.